This TCR beta chain was documented in a study of CD8 T cells in ankylosing spondylitis. Broader study findings: Significant enrichment of disease-linked clones was reportedly seen in matched ankylosing spondylitis synovial fluid. In the blood and synovial fluid of reactive arthritis, some motif variants had been previously reported. Ankylosing spondylitis blood appeared to carry a characteristic TCR beta motif of several highly homologous variants. Disease-associated clonotypes exhibited CD8+ identity and were relatively infrequent in peripheral blood.

For TCR beta, libraries came from quantitative 5'-RACE with molecular barcodes. One entry per CDR3 protein results from TCRdb running MiXCR on the 5' RACE reads. This sample carries some 330,000 distinct CDR3 sequences, 6.5% to 10% of them seen once, and the ten largest clones take more than 14%. This clonotype has ten or more counts. The antigen is not known. Germline-derived CDR1 and CDR2 are MNHEY and SMNVEV (reference sequence). Deletions cut 1 base from V and 7 bases from J, with 8 bases between. This CDR3 contains 14 residues. The V gene is TRBV27, the J gene TRBJ1-6; D is ambiguous. The TCR sequence derives from a male donor with ankylosing spondylitis. The sequenced sample consisted of blood, either unsorted or a sorted T cell fraction (not recorded which). DNA for the CDR3: TGTGCCAGCAGTTTATTAGGTGTCAATTCACCCCTCCACTTT. Encoded protein: CASSLLGVNSPLHF.